This T cell receptor beta chain was identified during a study of blood T cell repertoires in COVID-19. Study information: Some COVID-19 samples were acute and others convalescent; all came from the United States, Italy and Spain.

Trimming cost V 2 bases and J 2 bases, with 16 bases left between them. The germline CDR1 and CDR2 sequences are GTSNPN and SVGIG (reference sequence). The CDR3 extends over 16 amino acids. The assay was immunoSEQ multiplex PCR, and TCRdb's table has in-frame clones only and misses some. This table has approximately 160,000 clones, 76% appearing once. This TCR came from a woman older than 75 with acute or convalescent COVID-19. The chain links TRBV30 to TRBJ1-3; D not resolved. Specimen: peripheral blood. CDR3 in amino acids: CAWSSTTDGAGNTIYF. The DNA for the CDR3 is TGTGCCTGGAGTTCTACCACCGACGGAGCTGGAAACACCATATATTTT.